These 9 T cell receptor beta chains originate from one sample sequenced in a study of T cell repertoires in cytomegalovirus infection. A single record per CDR3 protein comes from TCRdb applying MiXCR to the reads. The profile shows some 43,000 distinct CDR3 sequences, 20% to 25% of them singletons. These TCRs are of unknown antigen specificity. This specimen consisted of CD8+ T cells from cultured PBMCs, obtained from culture after CMV antigen stimulation. Receptors originate from a human donor in good health (CMV status not recorded). Some clones in this sample may be carry-over from other donors' samples.

The rearrangement uses TRBV27 and TRBJ2-7; 11 bases line up with TRBD2. From germline, CDR1 is MNHEY and CDR2 SMNVEV (reference sequence). Trimming took 5 bases from V and 4 from J; bases not matched to a gene: 7. CDR3 size: 15 residues. The CDR3 spells CASSAPGLAVYEQYF. The CDR3 region has the DNA TGTGCCAGCAGTGCACCGGGACTAGCGGTTTACGAGCAGTACTTC.

This clonotype appeared a few times. The chain combines TRBV4-1 with TRBJ2-3; D may be TRBD2 (5 bases). There are 15 residues in the CDR3. CDR1 and CDR2 from the germline V gene are MGHRA and YSYEKL. Trimming cost V 2 bases and J 3 bases, with 12 bases left between them. The CDR3 loop reads CASSQRDQRTDTQYF. The DNA for the CDR3 is TGCGCCAGCAGCCAACGAGACCAGCGGACAGATACGCAGTATTTT.

This clonotype was seen a handful of times. This rearrangement joins TRBV7-2 to TRBJ1-2, with 8 bases aligning to TRBD1. Unmatched junction bases numbered 6, after V lost 5 bases and J lost 4 bases. The CDR3 length is 14 residues. CDR1 SGHTA and CDR2 FQGNSA come from the germline V gene. This CDR3 is CASSADRGTYGYTF. The CDR3 DNA reads as TGTGCCAGCAGCGCCGACAGGGGTACCTATGGCTACACCTTC.

This clonotype was detected only a few times. The rearrangement links TRBV9 to TRBJ1-1, with a possible D match to TRBD1 (6 bases). With 0 bases removed from V and 2 bases from J, the gap between germline ends came to 8 bases. CDR3 length: 14 residues. CDR1 is SGDLS and CDR2 is YYNGEE in the germline V gene. The DNA of the CDR3 is TGTGCCAGCAGCGTAGAGGACAGAAACACTGAAGCTTTCTTT. This translates into CASSVEDRNTEAFF.

The chain employs TRBV27 and TRBJ2-5; D is undetermined. V was trimmed by 6 bases and J by 2 bases, leaving 16 bases between them. The CDR3 spans 15 residues. The germline V gene has CDR1 MNHEY and CDR2 SMNVEV (reference sequence). CDR3 sequence (DNA): TGTGCCAGCAGCCAAGACCATCGATTACAAGAGACCCAGTACTTC. It translates to CASSQDHRLQETQYF.

The gene calls are TRBV20-1 and TRBJ1-1, with 7 bases identical to TRBD1. CDR3 length equals 14 residues. V was pared by 5 bases and J by 8 bases, with 14 bases of the junction left unmatched. Germline V gene sequence: CDR1 DFQATT, CDR2 SNEGSKA (reference sequence). The CDR3 nucleotides read TGCAGTGCTGAGCACAGGGGCTCTGTAGGGGAAGCTTTCTTT. Translated, it gives CSAEHRGSVGEAFF.

V is TRBV7-2 and J is TRBJ1-1, with TRBD1 identical over 7 bases. CDR3 length: 13 amino acids. The V gene end was trimmed by 5 bases and the J gene end by 6 bases; junction bases not matched to a gene: 6. The V gene's germline CDR1 is SGHTA and CDR2 FQGNSA. CDR3 bases: TGTGCCAGCAGCATAGACAGGGCCTCTGAAGCTTTCTTT. This translates into CASSIDRASEAFF.

This clonotype occurred a few times. Sequence at one end of the junction differs from germline and may be a read error. The chain employs TRBV9 and TRBJ2-7; TRBD1 agrees at 9 bases. The CDR3 loop spans 15 amino acids. Germline V gives CDR1 SGDLS, CDR2 YYNGEE. The chain's CDR3 is CASSVGDRGDNEQYF. The CDR3 nucleotides read TGTGCTAGCAGCGTAGGTGACAGGGGGGATAACGAGCAGTACTTC.

This clonotype came up a few times. The chain uses TRBV11-2 and TRBJ2-3; tentatively, D is TRBD1 or TRBD2 (6 bases each). The V end lost 7 bases, the J end lost 6 bases, and 17 bases lay between the germline ends. Looked up from germline, CDR1 is SGHAT and CDR2 is FQNNGV. This CDR3 has 14 amino acids. CDR3 residues: CASNRGVKKDTQYF. CDR3 nucleotide sequence: TGTGCCAGCAATAGGGGGGTAAAAAAGGATACGCAGTATTTT.